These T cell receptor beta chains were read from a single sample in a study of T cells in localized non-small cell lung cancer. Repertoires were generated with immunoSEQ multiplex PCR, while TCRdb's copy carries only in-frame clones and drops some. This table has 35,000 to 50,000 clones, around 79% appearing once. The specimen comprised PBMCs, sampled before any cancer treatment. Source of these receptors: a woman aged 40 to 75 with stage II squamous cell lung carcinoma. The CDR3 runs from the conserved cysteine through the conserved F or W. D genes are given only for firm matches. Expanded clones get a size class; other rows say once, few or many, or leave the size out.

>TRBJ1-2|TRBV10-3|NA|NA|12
CAISGGGEGYTF
TGTGCCATCAGTGGTGGGGGAGAGGGCTACACCTTC
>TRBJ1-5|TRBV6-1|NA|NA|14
CASSEKSEVSPQHF
TGTGCCAGCAGTGAAAAGTCAGAAGTTAGCCCCCAGCATTTT
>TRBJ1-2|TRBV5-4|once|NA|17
CASSLDFAQTENYGYTF
TGTGCCAGCAGCTTGGATTTTGCCCAGACTGAGAACTATGGCTACACCTTC
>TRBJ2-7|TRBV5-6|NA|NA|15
CASRSGIGGTYEQYF
TGTGCCAGCAGGTCCGGGATAGGGGGTACCTACGAGCAGTACTTC
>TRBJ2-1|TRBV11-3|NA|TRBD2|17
CASSPGLAGVGYNEQFF
TGTGCCAGCAGCCCGGGACTAGCGGGAGTAGGATACAATGAGCAGTTCTTC
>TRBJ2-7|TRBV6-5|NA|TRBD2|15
CASSYSGTSVYEQYF
TGTGCCAGCAGTTACTCGGGGACTAGCGTCTACGAGCAGTACTTC
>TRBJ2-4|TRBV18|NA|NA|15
CASSPASLAKNIQYF
TGTGCCAGCTCACCAGCGAGTTTAGCCAAAAACATTCAGTACTTC
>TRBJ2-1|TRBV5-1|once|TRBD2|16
CASSPKAGGLYNEQFF
TGCGCCAGCAGCCCAAAAGCGGGAGGCTTGTACAATGAGCAGTTCTTC
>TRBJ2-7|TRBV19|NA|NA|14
CASSSGPTSYEQYF
TGTGCCAGTAGTTCGGGACCGACCTCCTACGAGCAGTACTTC
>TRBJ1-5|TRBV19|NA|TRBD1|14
CASSQEGATQPQHF
TGTGCCAGTAGTCAGGAGGGGGCCACTCAGCCCCAGCATTTT
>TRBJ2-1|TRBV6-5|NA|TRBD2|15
CASSYAGGPYNEQFF
TGTGCCAGCAGTTACGCGGGAGGACCCTACAATGAGCAGTTCTTC
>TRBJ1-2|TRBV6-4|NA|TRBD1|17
CASSPGGQGRSDYGYTF
TGTGCCAGCAGCCCAGGGGGACAGGGGAGGTCGGACTATGGCTACACCTTC
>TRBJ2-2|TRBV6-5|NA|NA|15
CAAGPGTRYTGELFF
TGTGCCGCCGGGCCGGGGACACGGTACACCGGGGAGCTGTTTTTT
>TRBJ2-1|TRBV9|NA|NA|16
CASSVDSRGGNNEQFF
TGTGCCAGCAGCGTAGATAGCCGGGGAGGAAACAATGAGCAGTTCTTC
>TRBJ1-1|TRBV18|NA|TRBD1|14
CASSRDRGGTEAFF
TGTGCCAGCTCGCGGGACAGGGGCGGCACTGAAGCTTTCTTT
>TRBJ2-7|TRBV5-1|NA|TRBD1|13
CASSVGQAYEQYF
TGCGCCAGCAGCGTCGGACAGGCCTACGAGCAGTACTTC
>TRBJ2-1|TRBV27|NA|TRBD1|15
CASSLSGQARNEQFF
TGTGCCAGCAGTTTATCGGGACAGGCGAGGAATGAGCAGTTCTTC
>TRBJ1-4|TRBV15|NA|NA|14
CATSRGQGGEKLFF
TGTGCCACCAGCAGAGGGCAGGGAGGCGAAAAACTGTTTTTT
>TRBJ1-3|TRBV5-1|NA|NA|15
CASSLMGASGNTIYF
TGCGCCAGCAGCTTGATGGGGGCCTCTGGAAACACCATATATTTT
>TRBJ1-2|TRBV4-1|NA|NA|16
CASSQDVGSYSYGYTF
TGCGCCAGCAGCCAAGATGTGGGCAGTTATAGCTATGGCTACACCTTC
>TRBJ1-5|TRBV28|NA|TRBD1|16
CASSLGGQGAVQPQHF
TGTGCCAGCAGTTTAGGCGGACAGGGGGCGGTTCAGCCCCAGCATTTT
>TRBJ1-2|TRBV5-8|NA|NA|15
CASSRKDGTNYGYTF
TGTGCCAGCAGCCGGAAGGACGGTACTAACTATGGCTACACCTTC
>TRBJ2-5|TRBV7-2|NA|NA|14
CASNSRGLGGTQYF
TGTGCCAGCAACTCACGGGGCCTTGGGGGGACCCAGTACTTC
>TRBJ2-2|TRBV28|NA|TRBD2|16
CATLTSGGGDTGELFF
TGTGCCACCTTGACTAGCGGGGGTGGGGACACCGGGGAGCTGTTTTTT
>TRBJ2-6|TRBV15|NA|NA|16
CATSRDWGLGANVLTF
TGTGCCACCAGCAGAGATTGGGGGCTCGGGGCCAACGTCCTGACTTTC
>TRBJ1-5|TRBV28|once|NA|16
CASSFRGSGGNQPQHF
TGTGCCAGCAGTTTTCGGGGCTCAGGGGGCAATCAGCCCCAGCATTTT
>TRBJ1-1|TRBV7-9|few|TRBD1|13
CASSQGGQIEAFF
TGTGCCAGCAGCCAGGGGGGGCAGATTGAAGCTTTCTTT
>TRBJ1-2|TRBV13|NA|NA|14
CASRPRGSGYGYTF
TGTGCCAGCAGGCCTCGGGGGAGCGGCTATGGCTACACCTTC
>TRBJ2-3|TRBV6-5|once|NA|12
CASSGSTDTQYF
TGTGCCAGCAGTGGGAGCACAGATACGCAGTATTTT